This T cell receptor (beta chain) was recovered during a study of beta chain features in type 1 diabetes. Findings of the study overall: Among type 1 diabetes patients, VDJ junctions had fewer insertions and more deletions. PCR, the amplification step, might favor shorter templates, equally in patients and controls. Significant though moderate, a shortening of TCRB CDR3s appeared in all four CD4+ subsets of Type 1 diabetes patients. The naive, central memory and Treg TCRB repertoires showed an apparent similarity that was greater among patients than among healthy donors.

CD4+ cells of the naive, central memory, regulatory and stem cell-like memory types were sorted via CD45RO/CCR7/CD25/CD127/CD95/CD27. This clone was recorded a few times. Its specificity is not known. Expressed TCRB transcripts got sequenced, as all isolated RNA was reverse transcribed. Data came from immunoSEQ multiplex PCR; TCRdb stores just in-frame clones and leaves some out. The sample lists 600,000 to 700,000 clones, around an eighth occurring once. This CDR3 contains 14 residues. Per germline, CDR1 MGHRA and CDR2 YSYEKL. V lost 1 base to trimming and J lost 10 bases, with 13 bases between them. The specimen sequenced was naive CD4+ T cells from blood. This chain connects TRBV4-1 to TRBJ1-4; D might be TRBD1 (5 bases). This clonotype was sampled from a man between 18 and 29 years old with type 1 diabetes. The DNA for the CDR3 is TGCGCCAGCAGCCAAGGTCGGGGGGAAGCAAAACTGTTTTTT. Its translation is CASSQGRGEAKLFF.